One TCR beta chain is described in this entry. Germline CDR1 reads SQVTM; CDR2 reads ANQGSEA. This CDR3 has 13 amino acids. The junction had 10 bases not matched to a gene; V was cut back by 7 bases and J by 8 bases. This table comes from immunoSEQ multiplex PCR, and its TCRdb copy is limited to in-frame clones, with some not included. The sample yields approximately 220,000 clones, around 82% seen once. These data originate in a study of blood T cell repertoires in COVID-19. This receptor was obtained from a woman in her forties or fifties who had been exposed to COVID-19. The sequencing sample was made of PBMCs or T cells enriched from blood (not recorded which). J is TRBJ1-4 and V is TRBV29-1; 7 bases agree with TRBD1. The CDR3: CSATRTGGEKLFF. The CDR3, as DNA: TGCAGCGCAACCAGGACAGGAGGGGAAAAACTGTTTTTT.